Following are 11 T cell receptor beta chains from one sample sequenced in a study of blood T cell repertoires in COVID-19. Method: immunoSEQ multiplex PCR; TCRdb's copy keeps in-frame clones and lacks some. Of some 200,000 clones in the sample, roughly 86% were seen once. Input material: peripheral blood. The source of these receptors is a woman of 80 years or more in a cohort sampled during active or convalescent COVID-19.

The J gene is TRBJ1-5, the V gene TRBV7-8; D is ambiguous. CDR3 length equals 15 residues. In germline, CDR1 is SGHVS, CDR2 FQNEAQ. The V gene lost 3 bases and the J gene lost 3 bases, with 12 bases spanning the gap. The CDR3 region has the DNA TGTGCCAGCAGCTTGGGAGGGAAGTTCAATCAGCCCCAGCATTTT. Translated: CASSLGGKFNQPQHF.

CDR3 nucleotide sequence: TGTGCCATCAGAGTGACTAGCGGGAGCATCAACACCGGGGAGCTGTTTTTT. It encodes CAIRVTSGSINTGELFF. This chain joins TRBV10-3 and TRBJ2-2; 12 bases map to TRBD2. The germline CDR1 and CDR2 sequences are ENHRY and SYGVKD. V was clipped by 6 bases and J by 2 bases; unmatched bases: 7. This CDR3 contains 17 residues.

This chain links TRBV27 with TRBJ1-6; D remains unclear. With 6 bases removed from V and 2 bases from J, the gap between germline ends came to 14 bases. CDR1 MNHEY and CDR2 SMNVEV come from the germline V gene (reference sequence). The length of the CDR3 is 16 residues. The chain's CDR3 is CASSRRFTPYNSPLHF. The CDR3 nucleotides are TGTGCCAGCAGCCGAAGATTCACTCCCTATAATTCACCCCTCCACTTT.

To note about this clone: The same CDR3 is also encoded by other DNA sequences in this sample. The V call is TRBV7-2, the J call TRBJ2-3; 9 bases are shared with TRBD2. The CDR3 consists of 16 residues. Germline V CDR1 and CDR2: SGHTA, FQGNSA. Losses at the gene ends were 4 bases for V and 0 bases for J; bases not matched to a gene: 5. Here the CDR3 DNA reads TGTGCCAGCAGCTCTACTAGCGGGCTCAGCACAGATACGCAGTATTTT. It yields the protein CASSSTSGLSTDTQYF.

V and J are TRBV5-6 and TRBJ1-1; D possibly corresponds to TRBD1 (6 bases). From germline, CDR1 is SGHDT and CDR2 YYEEEE. The length of the CDR3 is 14 residues. The V gene lost 1 base and the J gene lost 1 base, with 8 bases spanning the gap. CDR3 DNA sequence: TGTGCCAGCAGCTTGCAGGGGCCGAACACTGAAGCTTTCTTT. As protein: CASSLQGPNTEAFF.

The chain carries TRBV19 and TRBJ1-2; 7 bases align to TRBD1. J gave up 7 bases and V 8 bases, and 16 bases lay outside the gene matches. CDR1 and CDR2 from the germline V gene are LNHDA and SQIVND (reference sequence). The CDR3 contains 15 residues. The CDR3 DNA sequence: TGTGCCAGTTCAGGGGGACTCGGAAGGGTTCGTGGCTACACCTTC. Translation: CASSGGLGRVRGYTF.

This sequence joins TRBV28 and TRBJ1-5; 9 positions agree with TRBD1. From germline, CDR1 is MDHEN and CDR2 SYDVKM. The CDR3 spans 15 residues. V trimming: 3 bases; J trimming: 2 bases; junction bases outside the gene matches: 2. The CDR3 DNA follows: TGTGCCAGCAGTTTCCGGGACAGGGGCAATCAGCCCCAGCATTTT. Translation gives CASSFRDRGNQPQHF.

In nucleotides, the CDR3 is TGTGCCAGCAGTTACGGCCTAGAGACCCAGTACTTC. This codes for CASSYGLETQYF. The rearrangement links TRBV6-5 to TRBJ2-5; D unresolved. This CDR3 is built from 12 residues. Germline loops: CDR1 MNHEY, CDR2 SVGAGI. Trimming pared 2 bases from V and 4 bases from J, leaving 5 bases between.

In its sample, this clone was seen once. The CDR3 coding sequence is TGTGCCACCAAGGAACAGGGGCCTTGGACTGAAGCTTTCTTT. It encodes CATKEQGPWTEAFF. The chain combines TRBV2 with TRBJ1-1, with TRBD1 matching over 7 bases. The V gene end was trimmed by 10 bases and the J gene end by 5 bases; junction bases not matched to a gene: 13. The germline V gene has CDR1 SNHLY and CDR2 FYNNEI. CDR3 length: 14 amino acids.

The chain uses TRBV6-5 and TRBJ2-3, with D uncertain. This CDR3 has 14 residues. Trimming removed 6 bases at V and 6 bases at J, with 16 bases between. Germline V gene data show CDR1 as MNHEY and CDR2 as SVGAGI. The CDR3 region is CASRNYYGPDTQYF. In DNA form, the CDR3 reads TGTGCCAGCAGAAACTACTACGGCCCGGATACGCAGTATTTT.

The chain recombines TRBV28 with TRBJ1-1; tentatively, D is TRBD1 (6 bases). V was shortened by 3 bases and J by 5 bases, with 13 bases between the two germline ends. The CDR3 spans 14 residues. Germline loops: CDR1 MDHEN, CDR2 SYDVKM. The CDR3 bases are TGTGCCAGCAGTTTCTCGGGGGGCAGTACTGAAGCTTTCTTT. This encodes CASSFSGGSTEAFF.